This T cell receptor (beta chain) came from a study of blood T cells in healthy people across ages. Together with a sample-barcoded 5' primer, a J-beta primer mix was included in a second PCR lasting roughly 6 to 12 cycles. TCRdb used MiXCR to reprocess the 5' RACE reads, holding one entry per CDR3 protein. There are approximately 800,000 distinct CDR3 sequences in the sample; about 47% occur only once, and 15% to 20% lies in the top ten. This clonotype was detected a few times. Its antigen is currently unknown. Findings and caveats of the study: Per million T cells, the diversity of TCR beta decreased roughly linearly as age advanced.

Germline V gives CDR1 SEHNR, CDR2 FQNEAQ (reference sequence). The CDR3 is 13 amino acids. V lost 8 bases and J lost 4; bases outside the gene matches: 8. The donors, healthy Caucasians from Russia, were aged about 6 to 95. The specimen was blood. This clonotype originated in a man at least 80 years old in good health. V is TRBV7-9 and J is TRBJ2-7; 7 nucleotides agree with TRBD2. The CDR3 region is CASRGQGLYEQYF. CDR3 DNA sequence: TGTGCCAGCCGCGGGCAGGGACTATACGAGCAGTACTTC. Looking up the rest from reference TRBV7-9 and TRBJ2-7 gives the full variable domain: DTGVSQNPRHKITKRGQNVTFRCDPISEHNRLYWYRQTLGQGPEFLTYFQNEAQLEKSRLLSDRFSAERPKGSFSTLEIQRTEQGDSAMYLCASRGQGLYEQYFGPGTRLTVT.